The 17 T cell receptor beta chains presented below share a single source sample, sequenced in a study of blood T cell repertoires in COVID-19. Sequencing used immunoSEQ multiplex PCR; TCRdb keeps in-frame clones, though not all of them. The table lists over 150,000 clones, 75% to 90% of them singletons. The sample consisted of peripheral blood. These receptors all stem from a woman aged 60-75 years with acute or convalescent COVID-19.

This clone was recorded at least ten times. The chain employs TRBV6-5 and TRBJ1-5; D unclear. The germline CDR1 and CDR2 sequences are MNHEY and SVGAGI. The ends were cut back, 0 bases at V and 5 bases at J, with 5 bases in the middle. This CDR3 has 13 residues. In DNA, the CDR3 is TGTGCCAGCAGTTACTCTCAGGATCAGCCCCAGCATTTT. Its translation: CASSYSQDQPQHF.

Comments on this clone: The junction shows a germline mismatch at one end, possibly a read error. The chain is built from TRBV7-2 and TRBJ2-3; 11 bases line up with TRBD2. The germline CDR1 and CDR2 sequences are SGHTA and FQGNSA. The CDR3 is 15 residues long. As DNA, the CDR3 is TGTGCCAGCAGCATAGCGGGGGGGCCAGGAGATACGCAGTATTTT. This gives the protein CASSIAGGPGDTQYF.

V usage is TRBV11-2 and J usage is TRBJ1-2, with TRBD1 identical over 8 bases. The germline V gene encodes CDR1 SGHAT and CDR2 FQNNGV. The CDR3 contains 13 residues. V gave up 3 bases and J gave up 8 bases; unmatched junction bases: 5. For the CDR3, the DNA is TGTGCCAGCAGCTTTGGGCCAGGGGGCGGCTACACCTTC. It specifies CASSFGPGGGYTF.

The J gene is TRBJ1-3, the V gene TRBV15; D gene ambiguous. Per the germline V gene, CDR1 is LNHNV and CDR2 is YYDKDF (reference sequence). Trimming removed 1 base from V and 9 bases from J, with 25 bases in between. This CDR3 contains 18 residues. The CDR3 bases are TGTGCCACCAGCAGAGGCTTTGACCTGGGCATCCTGGAAAGCACCATATATTTT. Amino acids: CATSRGFDLGILESTIYF.

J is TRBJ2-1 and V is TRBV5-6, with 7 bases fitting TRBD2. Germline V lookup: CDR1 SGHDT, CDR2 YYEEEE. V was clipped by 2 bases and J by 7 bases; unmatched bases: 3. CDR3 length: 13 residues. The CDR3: CASSFVRGNEQFF. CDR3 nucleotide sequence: TGTGCCAGCAGCTTTGTGCGGGGGAATGAGCAGTTCTTC.

CDR3 residues: CASSLGGDSNQPQHF. The DNA for the CDR3 is TGTGCCAGCAGCTTGGGGGGGGATAGCAATCAGCCCCAGCATTTT. This chain uses TRBV5-8 with TRBJ1-5; tentative D call: TRBD1 (5 bases). CDR3 length: 15 residues. Trimming removed 0 bases at V and 0 bases at J, with 7 bases between. The germline gives CDR1 SGHTS, CDR2 YDEGEE.

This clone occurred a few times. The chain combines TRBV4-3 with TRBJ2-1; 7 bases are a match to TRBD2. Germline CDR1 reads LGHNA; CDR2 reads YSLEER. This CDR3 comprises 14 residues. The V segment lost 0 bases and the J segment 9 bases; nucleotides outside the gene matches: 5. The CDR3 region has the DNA TGCGCCAGCAGCCAAGATTGGGGGGGGAGTGAGCAGTTCTTC. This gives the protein CASSQDWGGSEQFF.

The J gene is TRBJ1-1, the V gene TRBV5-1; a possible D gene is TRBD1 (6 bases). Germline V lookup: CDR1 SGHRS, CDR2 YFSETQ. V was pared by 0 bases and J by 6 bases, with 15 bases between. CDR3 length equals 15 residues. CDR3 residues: CASSLEGLSGAEAFF. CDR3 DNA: TGCGCCAGCAGCTTGGAGGGTTTATCAGGGGCTGAAGCTTTCTTT.

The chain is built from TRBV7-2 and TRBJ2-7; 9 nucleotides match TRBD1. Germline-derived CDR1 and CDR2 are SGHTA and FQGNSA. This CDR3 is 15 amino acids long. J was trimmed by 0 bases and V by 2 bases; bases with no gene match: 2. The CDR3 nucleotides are TGTGCCAGCAGCTTAACGGGACAGGGCTCCTACGAGCAGTACTTC. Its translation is CASSLTGQGSYEQYF.

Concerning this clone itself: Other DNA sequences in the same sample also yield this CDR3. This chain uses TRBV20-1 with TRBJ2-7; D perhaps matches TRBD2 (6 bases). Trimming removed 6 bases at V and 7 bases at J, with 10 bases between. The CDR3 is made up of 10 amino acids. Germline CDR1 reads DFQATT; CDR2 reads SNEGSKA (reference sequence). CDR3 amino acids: CSARRGEQYF. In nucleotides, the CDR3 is TGCAGTGCCCGCCGGGGGGAGCAGTACTTC.

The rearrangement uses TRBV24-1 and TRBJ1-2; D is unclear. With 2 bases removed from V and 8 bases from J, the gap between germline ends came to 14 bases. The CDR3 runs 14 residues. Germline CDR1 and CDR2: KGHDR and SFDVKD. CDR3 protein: CATSDSQTPWGYTF. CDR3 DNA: TGTGCCACCAGTGATTCCCAGACTCCTTGGGGCTACACCTTC.

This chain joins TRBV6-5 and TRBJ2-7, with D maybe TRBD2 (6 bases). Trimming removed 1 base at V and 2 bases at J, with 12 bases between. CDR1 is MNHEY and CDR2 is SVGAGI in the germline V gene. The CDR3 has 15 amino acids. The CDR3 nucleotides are TGTGCCAGCAGTTACTTCCGGGACTCCCCCTACGAGCAGTACTTC. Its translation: CASSYFRDSPYEQYF.

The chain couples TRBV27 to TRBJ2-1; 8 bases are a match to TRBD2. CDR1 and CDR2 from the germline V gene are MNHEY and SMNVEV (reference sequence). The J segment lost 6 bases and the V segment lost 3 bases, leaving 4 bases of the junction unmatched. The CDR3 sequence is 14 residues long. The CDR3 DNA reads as TGTGCCAGCAGTTTCGGGCGGGGGGCCAATGAGCAGTTCTTC. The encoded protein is CASSFGRGANEQFF.

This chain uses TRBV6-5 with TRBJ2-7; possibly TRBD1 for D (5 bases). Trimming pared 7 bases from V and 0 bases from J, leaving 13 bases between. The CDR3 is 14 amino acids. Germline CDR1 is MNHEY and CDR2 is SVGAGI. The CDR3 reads CASNDWGTSYEQYF. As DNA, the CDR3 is TGTGCCAGCAACGACTGGGGCACCTCCTACGAGCAGTACTTC.

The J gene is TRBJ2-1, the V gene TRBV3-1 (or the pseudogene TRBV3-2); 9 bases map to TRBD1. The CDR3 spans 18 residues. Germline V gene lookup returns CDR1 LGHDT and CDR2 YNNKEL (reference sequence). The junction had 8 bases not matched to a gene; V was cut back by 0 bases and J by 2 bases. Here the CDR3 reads CASSQDRRTGATYNEQFF. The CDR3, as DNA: TGTGCCAGCAGCCAAGATCGCAGGACAGGGGCAACCTACAATGAGCAGTTCTTC.

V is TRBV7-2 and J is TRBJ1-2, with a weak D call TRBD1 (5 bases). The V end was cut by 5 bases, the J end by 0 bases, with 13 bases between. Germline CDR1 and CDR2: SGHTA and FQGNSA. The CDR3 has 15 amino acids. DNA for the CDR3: TGTGCCAGCAGCCCCGGGGGGAACGCTAACTATGGCTACACCTTC. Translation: CASSPGGNANYGYTF.

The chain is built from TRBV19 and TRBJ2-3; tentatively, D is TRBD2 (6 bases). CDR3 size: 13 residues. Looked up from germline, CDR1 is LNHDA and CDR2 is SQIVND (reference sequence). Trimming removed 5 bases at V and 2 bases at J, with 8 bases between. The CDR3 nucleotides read TGTGCCAGTAGTGCGGGGTACACAGATACGCAGTATTTT. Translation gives CASSAGYTDTQYF.